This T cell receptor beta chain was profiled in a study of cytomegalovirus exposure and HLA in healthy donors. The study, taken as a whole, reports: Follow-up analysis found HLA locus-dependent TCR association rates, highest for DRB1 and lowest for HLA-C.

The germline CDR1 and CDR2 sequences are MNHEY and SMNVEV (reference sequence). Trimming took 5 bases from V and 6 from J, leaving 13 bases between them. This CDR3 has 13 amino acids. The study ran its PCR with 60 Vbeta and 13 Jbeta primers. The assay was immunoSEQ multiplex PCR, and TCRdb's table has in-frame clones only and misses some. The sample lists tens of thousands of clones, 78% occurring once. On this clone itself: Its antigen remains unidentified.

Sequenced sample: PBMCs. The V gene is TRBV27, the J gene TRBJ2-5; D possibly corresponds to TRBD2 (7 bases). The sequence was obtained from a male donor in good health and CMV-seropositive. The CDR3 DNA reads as TGTGCCAGCAGTACGGGGGGCCGCCAGACCCAGTACTTC. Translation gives CASSTGGRQTQYF.